The 21 T cell receptor beta chains given below trace back to one sample, sequenced in a study of OX40 agonist ivuxolimab in advanced cancers. Data came from immunoSEQ multiplex PCR; TCRdb stores just in-frame clones and leaves some out. The table records 90,000 or so clones, roughly nine tenths of them present only once. The sample was CD4+ or CD8+ T cells sorted from blood, taken in a trial of the OX40 agonist ivuxolimab. All receptors derive from an adult with an advanced solid tumor such as melanoma, head and neck, liver or kidney cancer.

This CDR3 reads CASSLALLSSYEQYF. CDR3 sequence (DNA): TGTGCCAGCAGCTTAGCGTTGCTAAGCTCCTACGAGCAGTACTTC. This chain uses TRBV7-2 with TRBJ2-7; D uncertain. The CDR3 length is 15 residues. The V gene's germline CDR1 is SGHTA and CDR2 FQGNSA. Trimming stripped 0 bases from V and 0 bases from J, with 9 bases between.

The chain links TRBV18 to TRBJ1-1; maybe TRBD1 (5 bases). The ends were cut back, 3 bases at V and 1 base at J, with 12 bases in the middle. The CDR3 has 15 residues. The germline V gene has CDR1 KGHSH and CDR2 LQKENI. CDR3 sequence (DNA): TGTGCCAGCTCACCCCCGGGACGGCCGAACACTGAAGCTTTCTTT. Its protein product is CASSPPGRPNTEAFF.

The V gene is TRBV19, the J gene TRBJ1-5; D call uncertain. V lost 3 bases and J lost 0, with 12 bases in between. The CDR3 runs to 16 residues. Germline CDR1 and CDR2: LNHDA and SQIVND (reference sequence). CDR3 DNA: TGTGCCAGTAGTATTGTCGGCAGTTCTAGCAATCAGCCCCAGCATTTT. Protein sequence: CASSIVGSSSNQPQHF. Looking up the rest from reference TRBV19 and TRBJ1-5 gives the full variable domain: DGGITQSPKYLFRKEGQNVTLSCEQNLNHDAMYWYRQDPGQGLRLIYYSQIVNDFQKGDIAEGYSVSREKKESFPLTVTSAQKNPTAFYLCASSIVGSSSNQPQHFGDGTRLSIL.

The CDR3 sequence: CASSPGQPNYGYTF. DNA for the CDR3: TGTGCCAGCAGCCCTGGACAGCCTAACTATGGCTACACCTTC. This chain uses TRBV9 with TRBJ1-2; a possible D gene is TRBD1 (6 bases). Germline lookup yields CDR1 SGDLS and CDR2 YYNGEE. This CDR3 has 14 amino acids. The ends were cut back, 4 bases at V and 0 bases at J, with 10 bases in the middle.

The gene calls are TRBV20-1 and TRBJ2-7; the D gene is possibly TRBD2 (6 bases). This CDR3 contains 11 residues. The V end was cut by 7 bases, the J end by 4 bases, with 11 bases between. The germline gives CDR1 DFQATT, CDR2 SNEGSKA (reference sequence). CDR3 bases: TGCAGTGTCTCGGGGGAATACGAGCAGTACTTC. Translation gives CSVSGEYEQYF.

CDR3: CASSRNQPQHF. The CDR3 DNA reads TGTGCCAGCAGTCGGAATCAGCCCCAGCATTTT. V is TRBV6-1 and J is TRBJ1-5; D unresolved. Germline V gene sequence: CDR1 MNHNS, CDR2 SASEGT. Trimming took 5 bases from V and 4 from J, leaving 3 bases between them. CDR3 size: 11 residues.

The chain combines TRBV4-2 with TRBJ1-4; 8 bases line up with TRBD1. The CDR3 totals 16 residues. V shed 1 base and J 8 bases; nucleotides not matched to a gene: 9. Germline V lookup: CDR1 LGHNA, CDR2 YNFKEQ. CDR3 in DNA: TGTGCCAGCAGCCAAGGGCGACAGGGGATGGGGGAAAAACTGTTTTTT. It codes for CASSQGRQGMGEKLFF.

The V and J genes are TRBV15 and TRBJ1-2; 7 bases match TRBD1. This CDR3 spans 13 amino acids. Per the germline V gene, CDR1 is LNHNV and CDR2 is YYDKDF (reference sequence). V trimming: 3 bases; J trimming: 5 bases; junction bases outside the gene matches: 3. The CDR3 spells CATSRQGGYGYTF. DNA for the CDR3: TGTGCCACCAGCAGGCAGGGGGGGTATGGCTACACCTTC. The complete variable domain, with remaining parts taken from reference TRBV15 and TRBJ1-2, reads DAMVIQNPRYQVTQFGKPVTLSCSQTLNHNVMYWYQQKSSQAPKLLFHYYDKDFNNEADTPDNFQSRRPNTSFCFLDIRSPGLGDTAMYLCATSRQGGYGYTFGSGTRLTVV.

The chain has TRBV4-1 and TRBJ2-2; D unresolved. CDR1 is MGHRA and CDR2 is YSYEKL in the germline V gene. V was cut by 7 bases and J by 4 bases, with 13 bases left in between. The CDR3 covers 14 residues. The CDR3 DNA reads TGCGCCAGCACCCAGAGGTCGAGCACCGGGGAGCTGTTTTTT. Translation gives CASTQRSSTGELFF.

A single count supports this clone. DNA of the CDR3: TGTGCCAGCAGCTTCGACGGGACTTTCTACTCTGGGGCCAACGTCCTGACTTTC. Protein sequence: CASSFDGTFYSGANVLTF. The chain has TRBV7-2 and TRBJ2-6, with D tentatively TRBD2 (6 bases). CDR3 length: 18 amino acids. Germline CDR1 is SGHTA and CDR2 is FQGNSA. V was clipped by 3 bases and J by 0 bases, with 15 bases between them.

The gene calls are TRBV7-2 and TRBJ2-1; no clear D. Per the germline V gene, CDR1 is SGHTA and CDR2 is FQGNSA. This CDR3 has 15 residues. Trimming took off 1 base at V and 3 bases at J, with 10 bases between the two ends. The CDR3 here is CASSLVAAVYNEQFF. CDR3 DNA sequence: TGTGCCAGCAGCTTAGTAGCCGCAGTCTACAATGAGCAGTTCTTC.

V gene TRBV7-6 combines with J gene TRBJ1-3; no reliable D call. Germline CDR1 is SGHVS and CDR2 is FNYEAQ. The V end lost 1 base, the J end lost 0 bases, and 7 bases lay between the germline ends. The CDR3 covers 15 residues. CDR3 nucleotides: TGTGCCAGCAGCTTAGGGGCTATCTCTGGAAACACCATATATTTT. Translation: CASSLGAISGNTIYF. The full variable domain, with the rest looked up from reference TRBV7-6 and TRBJ1-3, is GAGVSQSPRYKVTKRGQDVALRCDPISGHVSLYWYRQALGQGPEFLTYFNYEAQQDKSGLPNDRFSAERPEGSISTLTIQRTEQRDSAMYRCASSLGAISGNTIYFGEGSWLTVV.

This sequence joins TRBV9 and TRBJ1-4, with D possibly being TRBD1 (6 bases). CDR3 length: 15 amino acids. The germline V gene has CDR1 SGDLS and CDR2 YYNGEE. Between the trimmed V and J ends, which lost 3 bases and 4 bases, there was a span of 13 bases. CDR3 sequence (DNA): TGTGCCAGCAGCGGCAGGGGTTTTCTTAATGAAAAACTGTTTTTT. Its protein is CASSGRGFLNEKLFF.

The V and J genes are TRBV9 and TRBJ1-2, with D possibly TRBD1 on 5 matching bases. The V end lost 0 bases, the J end lost 5 bases, and 20 bases lay between the germline ends. Germline V gene lookup returns CDR1 SGDLS and CDR2 YYNGEE. This CDR3 has 17 amino acids. The CDR3 region has the DNA TGTGCCAGCAGCGTAGATTTCAAGGGGCAAGGGCAATATGGCTACACCTTC. Protein: CASSVDFKGQGQYGYTF.

This sequence joins TRBV19 and TRBJ2-7; the D is unclear. CDR1 and CDR2 from the germline V gene are LNHDA and SQIVND (reference sequence). This CDR3 has 13 amino acids. V lost 5 bases to trimming and J lost 1 base, with 9 bases between them. CDR3 in amino acids: CASSPQPSYEQYF. DNA for the CDR3: TGTGCCAGTAGTCCACAGCCGTCCTACGAGCAGTACTTC.

This clone came up a few times. The rearrangement uses TRBV19 and TRBJ1-2; the D gene is possibly TRBD1 (6 bases). V was pared by 5 bases and J by 5 bases, with 9 bases between. Germline-derived CDR1 and CDR2 are LNHDA and SQIVND (reference sequence). The CDR3 is 12 amino acids. The CDR3 reads CASSLTGYGYTF. CDR3 nucleotide sequence: TGTGCCAGTAGTCTCACAGGGTATGGCTACACCTTC. Complete variable domain (other parts from reference TRBV19 and TRBJ1-2): DGGITQSPKYLFRKEGQNVTLSCEQNLNHDAMYWYRQDPGQGLRLIYYSQIVNDFQKGDIAEGYSVSREKKESFPLTVTSAQKNPTAFYLCASSLTGYGYTFGSGTRLTVV.

The V gene is TRBV19, the J gene TRBJ1-1; TRBD1 agrees at 8 bases. CDR3 length: 17 amino acids. Germline values: CDR1 LNHDA, CDR2 SQIVND (reference sequence). J was trimmed by 1 base and V by 4 bases; bases with no gene match: 11. CDR3 protein: CASSTPGQGLPNTEAFF. CDR3 nucleotide sequence: TGTGCCAGTAGTACCCCTGGACAGGGACTTCCGAACACTGAAGCTTTCTTT.

V usage is TRBV4-1 and J usage is TRBJ2-7; a weak D match, TRBD2 (5 bases). Trimming stripped 0 bases from V and 2 bases from J, with 11 bases between. This CDR3 spans 15 amino acids. The germline V gene encodes CDR1 MGHRA and CDR2 YSYEKL. The chain's CDR3 is CASSQEVTGTYEQYF. The CDR3 DNA follows: TGCGCCAGCAGCCAAGAGGTGACGGGAACCTACGAGCAGTACTTC.

The chain is built from TRBV14 and TRBJ1-2, with D possibly matching TRBD1 (6 bases). The length of the CDR3 is 15 residues. Germline V lookup: CDR1 SGHDN, CDR2 FVKESK. V lost 2 bases to trimming and J lost 4 bases, with 14 bases between them. The CDR3 loop is CASSQFQGNPYGYTF. CDR3 coding DNA: TGTGCCAGCAGCCAATTTCAGGGGAATCCCTATGGCTACACCTTC.

J is TRBJ2-1 and V is TRBV27, with D perhaps TRBD2 (6 bases). The CDR3 is made up of 13 amino acids. Germline V gene sequence: CDR1 MNHEY, CDR2 SMNVEV (reference sequence). V dropped 2 bases and J dropped 10 bases, with 12 bases sitting between them. The CDR3 bases are TGTGCCAGCAGTTTAATTCTACGGGGGGAGCAGTTCTTC. It codes for CASSLILRGEQFF.

The chain has TRBV4-3 and TRBJ1-2; tentative D call: TRBD1 (5 bases). Germline-derived CDR1 and CDR2 are LGHNA and YSLEER. The V gene lost 2 bases and the J gene lost 5 bases, with 12 bases spanning the gap. This CDR3 spans 14 amino acids. The CDR3: CASSQQNGGYGYTF. The CDR3 DNA sequence: TGCGCCAGCAGCCAACAAAACGGGGGGTATGGCTACACCTTC.